One sample yielded the 22 T cell receptor beta chains listed below, sequenced in a study of control samples from healthy donors and cancer patients. The protocol was immunoSEQ multiplex PCR, while the TCRdb copy is restricted to in-frame clones and leaves out a portion. The repertoire holds 30,000 to 40,000 clones, with about 88% as singletons. Sequencing was carried out using PBMCs. These receptors originate from a middle-aged woman with lung cancer.

The chain recombines TRBV15 with TRBJ2-3, with TRBD2 as a possible D gene (5 bases). Trimming removed 0 bases at V and 7 bases at J, with 11 bases between. Looked up from germline, CDR1 is LNHNV and CDR2 is YYDKDF (reference sequence). CDR3 size: 14 residues. The CDR3 loop is CATSRDPEVNTQYF. The CDR3, as DNA: TGTGCCACCAGCAGAGATCCGGAGGTCAATACGCAGTATTTT. Drawing the rest from reference TRBV15 and TRBJ2-3, the complete variable domain is DAMVIQNPRYQVTQFGKPVTLSCSQTLNHNVMYWYQQKSSQAPKLLFHYYDKDFNNEADTPDNFQSRRPNTSFCFLDIRSPGLGDTAMYLCATSRDPEVNTQYFGPGTRLTVL.

This clone occurred a few times. The CDR3 region is CASKLGQANTEAFF. CDR3 coding DNA: TGTGCCAGCAAACTAGGGCAGGCGAACACTGAAGCTTTCTTT. The V gene is TRBV27, the J gene TRBJ1-1; D gene unclear. Germline V gene data show CDR1 as MNHEY and CDR2 as SMNVEV (reference sequence). The CDR3 extends over 14 amino acids. Trimming left V 7 bases short and J 1 base short, with 13 bases between.

The J gene is TRBJ1-1, the V gene TRBV10-3; D gene unclear. The CDR3 spans 14 residues. Germline-derived CDR1 and CDR2 are ENHRY and SYGVKD. V gave up 6 bases and J gave up 6 bases, with 17 bases separating them. CDR3 protein: CAISPLSLGAEAFF. The DNA for the CDR3 is TGTGCCATCAGCCCCCTCTCCCTTGGCGCTGAAGCTTTCTTT.

The rearrangement links TRBV3-1 (or the pseudogene TRBV3-2) to TRBJ2-1; the match to TRBD1 covers 7 bases. CDR3 length equals 16 residues. Germline V gene lookup returns CDR1 LGHDT and CDR2 YNNKEL (reference sequence). Losses at the gene ends were 4 bases for V and 5 bases for J; bases not matched to a gene: 11. The CDR3 is CASSPRTGAQNNEQFF. CDR3 nucleotides: TGTGCCAGCAGCCCACGGACAGGCGCCCAAAACAATGAGCAGTTCTTC.

This clone has only a few counts. This chain uses TRBV18 with TRBJ1-3; TRBD1 agrees at 9 bases. Germline V lookup: CDR1 KGHSH, CDR2 LQKENI. The ends lost 3 bases at V and 2 bases at J; junction bases unmatched: 2. This CDR3 has 15 amino acids. CDR3 nucleotides: TGTGCCAGCTCACCTAGGACAGGGGCTGGAAACACCATATATTTT. Translated, it gives CASSPRTGAGNTIYF.

The chain couples TRBV2 to TRBJ2-7; TRBD1 aligns across 7 bases. CDR3 length equals 16 residues. Germline CDR1 is SNHLY and CDR2 is FYNNEI. Germline trimming cut 3 bases from V and 1 base from J; bases unmatched to any gene: 9. In DNA form, the CDR3 reads TGTGCCAGCAGTGACCTACAGGGGCTGTGGTCCTACGAGCAGTACTTC. Its protein is CASSDLQGLWSYEQYF.

This chain uses TRBV5-1 with TRBJ2-2, with D perhaps TRBD1 (5 bases). This CDR3 comprises 16 residues. The V gene lost 7 bases and the J gene lost 1 base, with 17 bases spanning the gap. Germline V gene lookup returns CDR1 SGHRS and CDR2 YFSETQ. DNA for the CDR3: TGCGCCAGCCAGGTTGGGTCGACAGTGAACACCGGGGAGCTGTTTTTT. Translating gives CASQVGSTVNTGELFF.

The rearrangement joins TRBV19 to TRBJ2-1, with D tentatively TRBD1 or TRBD2 (6 bases each). CDR3 length: 15 residues. V lost 7 bases and J lost 4, with 17 bases in between. Germline-derived CDR1 and CDR2 are LNHDA and SQIVND (reference sequence). CDR3 bases: TGTGCCAGTAAGGGGGTTCGGGGGAATTACAATGAGCAGTTCTTC. Residues: CASKGVRGNYNEQFF.

The rearrangement uses TRBV19 and TRBJ1-5, with 7 positions matching TRBD1. V was clipped by 7 bases and J by 2 bases; unmatched bases: 8. The CDR3 covers 15 residues. Per germline, CDR1 LNHDA and CDR2 SQIVND (reference sequence). CDR3 region: CASNPRQGGNQPQHF. Written as DNA, the CDR3 is TGTGCCAGTAATCCAAGACAGGGTGGCAATCAGCCCCAGCATTTT.

The chain combines TRBV5-1 with TRBJ1-1, with TRBD1 as a possible D gene (6 bases). The V gene's germline CDR1 is SGHRS and CDR2 YFSETQ. This CDR3 contains 15 residues. Deletions cut 0 bases from V and 1 base from J, with 10 bases between. The CDR3 loop reads CASSLGGDKNTEAFF. CDR3 coding DNA: TGCGCCAGCAGCTTGGGAGGGGACAAGAACACTGAAGCTTTCTTT.

J is TRBJ2-1 and V is TRBV5-4, with TRBD1 identical over 7 bases. Germline V CDR1 and CDR2: SGHNT, YYREEE (reference sequence). V lost 2 bases to trimming and J lost 4 bases; unmatched junction nucleotides: 9. The CDR3 has 16 amino acids. CDR3 nucleotides: TGTGCCAGCAGCTTAGGCCAGGGGGTAGTATACAATGAGCAGTTCTTC. It translates to CASSLGQGVVYNEQFF.

The chain links TRBV27 to TRBJ2-3, with D possibly being TRBD1 or TRBD2 (5 bases each). Germline-derived CDR1 and CDR2 are MNHEY and SMNVEV (reference sequence). The CDR3 consists of 16 residues. V was shortened by 6 bases and J by 3 bases, with 19 bases between the two germline ends. The CDR3 spells CASSPEPGPGTDTQYF. For the CDR3, the DNA is TGTGCCAGCAGCCCTGAACCGGGGCCCGGAACAGATACGCAGTATTTT.

The chain has TRBV14 and TRBJ2-1; no clear D gene. This CDR3 region has 14 residues. In germline, CDR1 is SGHDN, CDR2 FVKESK. V was clipped by 4 bases and J by 2 bases, with 9 bases between them. The CDR3 region is CASSPVGPYNEQFF. CDR3 bases: TGTGCCAGCAGCCCGGTAGGACCCTACAATGAGCAGTTCTTC.

The V and J genes are TRBV12-5 and TRBJ2-7; D assignment may be TRBD1 or TRBD2 (5 bases each). In germline, CDR1 is LGHNT, CDR2 FRNRAP. The CDR3 loop spans 17 amino acids. The V end lost 0 bases, the J end lost 2 bases, and 17 bases lay between the germline ends. CDR3 coding DNA: TGTGCTAGTGGTTTGGTATCGTGGGGGAGACCTCCCTACGAGCAGTACTTC. It yields the protein CASGLVSWGRPPYEQYF.

The chain has TRBV25-1 and TRBJ1-1, with TRBD1 matching over 7 bases. The CDR3 extends over 14 amino acids. In germline, CDR1 is MGHDK, CDR2 SYGVNS. Germline trimming cut 5 bases from V and 7 bases from J; bases unmatched to any gene: 10. The CDR3 bases are TGTGCCAGCAGTTCCGGGACAGCCGAGAATGAAGCTTTCTTT. Its protein is CASSSGTAENEAFF.

The rearrangement joins TRBV18 to TRBJ2-7; 9 nucleotides match TRBD1. Trimming removed 4 bases from V and 3 bases from J; junction bases left unmatched: 1. The CDR3 contains 13 residues. Germline-derived CDR1 and CDR2 are KGHSH and LQKENI. CDR3 DNA sequence: TGTGCCAGCTCACGGGGACAGGGCTACGAGCAGTACTTC. It translates to CASSRGQGYEQYF.

The V and J genes are TRBV6-5 and TRBJ2-7, with D possibly TRBD1 on 6 matching bases. The V end lost 7 bases, the J end lost 4 bases, and 17 bases lay between the germline ends. The CDR3 runs 14 residues. Germline V gives CDR1 MNHEY, CDR2 SVGAGI. The CDR3 here is CASTKQGQRYEQYF. Written as DNA, the CDR3 is TGTGCCAGCACCAAACAGGGCCAAAGGTACGAGCAGTACTTC.

This chain connects TRBV25-1 to TRBJ2-6; D possibly corresponds to TRBD2 (7 bases). The CDR3 extends over 16 amino acids. The germline CDR1 and CDR2 sequences are MGHDK and SYGVNS. Trimming pared 7 bases from V and 0 bases from J, leaving 13 bases between. CDR3 nucleotides: TGTGCCAGCACCGGGGGAGGGGGCTCTGGGGCCAACGTCCTGACTTTC. This encodes CASTGGGGSGANVLTF.

This clone turned up a few times. A clone one base away is much larger, so this may be a read error. CDR3 in DNA: TGTGCCAGCAGCCACGGGGGCGGGGGGAAGCGAGATACGCAGTATTTT. The encoded protein is CASSHGGGGKRDTQYF. The V gene is TRBV3-1 (or the pseudogene TRBV3-2), the J gene TRBJ2-3; 8 nucleotides align to TRBD2. The CDR3 extends over 16 amino acids. The ends lost 3 bases at V and 5 bases at J; junction bases unmatched: 10. Germline V gives CDR1 LGHDT, CDR2 YNNKEL (reference sequence).

The count of this clone is one. This chain uses TRBV28 with TRBJ2-3; TRBD1 is a possible D gene (6 bases). Deletions cut 6 bases from V and 1 base from J, with 20 bases between. Germline V gene sequence: CDR1 MDHEN, CDR2 SYDVKM. The CDR3 covers 17 residues. CDR3 DNA sequence: TGTGCCAGCAGCTTGGGGGCCGTCGCGGGTGGCACAGATACGCAGTATTTT. As protein: CASSLGAVAGGTDTQYF.

CDR3: CASSLRQGNYGYTF. DNA of the CDR3: TGCGCCAGCAGCTTGCGACAGGGGAACTATGGCTACACCTTC. This sequence joins TRBV5-1 and TRBJ1-2; the match to TRBD1 covers 8 bases. The CDR3 is made up of 14 amino acids. The germline gives CDR1 SGHRS, CDR2 YFSETQ. J gave up 2 bases and V 1 base, and 1 base lay outside the gene matches.

The V and J genes are TRBV6-6 and TRBJ2-6; D gene ambiguous. The germline gives CDR1 MNHNY, CDR2 SVGAGI (reference sequence). The CDR3 runs 15 residues. V was cut by 2 bases and J by 0 bases, with 5 bases left in between. DNA of the CDR3: TGTGCCAGCAGTTACGATTACTCTGGGGCCAACGTCCTGACTTTC. Amino acids: CASSYDYSGANVLTF.